These 3 T cell receptor beta chains were all obtained from the same sample, sequenced in a study of T cell repertoires in cytomegalovirus infection. From the reads, TCRdb called clonotypes with MiXCR, one entry per CDR3 protein. The sample lists some 220,000 distinct CDR3 sequences, approximately 7% occurring once. Input material: PBMCs. These receptors all come from a human donor in good health (CMV status not recorded). Some clones in this sample may be carry-over from other donors' samples.

A few counts support this clonotype. CDR3 DNA: TGTGCCAGCAGCCGACTGCTCCAAGAGACCCAGTACTTC. Protein sequence: CASSRLLQETQYF. The chain couples TRBV5-6 to TRBJ2-5; D is unresolved. The CDR3 totals 13 residues. Between the trimmed V and J ends, which lost 4 bases and 1 base, there was a span of 8 bases. Per germline, CDR1 SGHDT and CDR2 YYEEEE.

In this sample, this clonotype turned up many times. The CDR3 sequence: CASSSGLTANEQFF. As DNA, the CDR3 is TGTGCCAGCAGCTCCGGTCTCACGGCCAATGAGCAGTTCTTC. The V gene is TRBV7-3, the J gene TRBJ2-1; D not resolved. Germline assignment: CDR1 SGHTA and CDR2 FQGTGA. This CDR3 comprises 14 residues. V was clipped by 4 bases and J by 6 bases, with 13 bases between them. The full variable domain, rest sourced from reference TRBV7-3 and TRBJ2-1, is GAGVSQTPSNKVTEKGKYVELRCDPISGHTALYWYRQSLGQGPEFLIYFQGTGAADDSGLPNDRFFAVRPEGSVSTLKIQRTERGDSAVYLCASSSGLTANEQFFGPGTRLTVL.

There are many counts of this clonotype. CDR3 nucleotide sequence: TGCGCCAGCAGCTTCGGAACAGGGGAATTTGGAGGCTACACCTTC. It encodes CASSFGTGEFGGYTF. This chain connects TRBV5-1 to TRBJ1-2; TRBD1 agrees at 7 bases. J was trimmed by 8 bases and V by 2 bases; bases with no gene match: 12. This CDR3 contains 15 residues. The germline V gene has CDR1 SGHRS and CDR2 YFSETQ.